Included here is one T cell receptor (beta chain) sequence, with context. Its specificity is not known. This sample stems from a study of shared clonotypes between healthy human individuals. Points from the study as a whole: Memory subsets had estimated richness that was generally smaller than that of naive subsets.

Several immunoSEQ plates held equal portions of the genomic DNA taken from each subset. TCRdb's table, derived via immunoSEQ multiplex PCR, lists solely in-frame clones and lacks some. The sample records roughly 1.4 million clones, approximately 98.5% being singletons. This sequence was found in a man aged 25 to 45 in good health. The specimen sequenced was naive CD4+ T cells sorted from blood. Subset here: CD45RA+ positively selected.

The CDR3 DNA follows: TGTGCCAGCTCAGGGACTAGCGGGGCCTCTGGGGCCAACGTCCTGACTTTC. Its translation: CASSGTSGASGANVLTF. This chain joins TRBV18 and TRBJ2-6; 13 bases are a match to TRBD2. The germline CDR1 and CDR2 sequences are KGHSH and LQKENI. This CDR3 region has 17 residues. The V and J ends lost 5 bases and 0 bases, in that order; junction bases with no gene match: 1. Full variable domain (rest looked up from reference TRBV18 and TRBJ2-6): NAGVMQNPRHLVRRRGQEARLRCSPMKGHSHVYWYRQLPEEGLKFMVYLQKENIIDESGMPKERFSAEFPKEGPSILRIQQVVRGDSAAYFCASSGTSGASGANVLTFGAGSRLTVL.